The 5 T cell receptor beta chains reported below all come from one sample, sequenced in a study of T cells after posttransplantation cyclophosphamide. Cyclophosphamide on days +3 and +4 followed busulfan-fludarabine conditioning and a marrow graft. Profiling relied on immunoSEQ multiplex PCR, and the TCRdb table lists in-frame clones only, not all of them. This sample carries around 10,000 clones and no singletons, and around 24% goes to the top ten. The source was PBMCs, collected after allogeneic stem cell transplant with posttransplant cyclophosphamide. All receptors come from a female patient between 40 and 55 years old who received an allogeneic stem cell transplant from a related donor, was CMV-positive, and had no GVHD. Some T cells may be the graft donor's.

This clone was seen ten or more times. DNA of the CDR3: TGCAGCGTTGTACCGCGACAGTCGACCCACACTGAAGCTTTCTTT. Residues: CSVVPRQSTHTEAFF. This sequence joins TRBV29-1 and TRBJ1-1; tentatively, D is TRBD1 (5 bases). Trimming took 4 bases from V and 3 from J, leaving 18 bases between them. Germline V gene lookup returns CDR1 SQVTM and CDR2 ANQGSEA. The CDR3 is 15 residues long.

The table lists this clone with a few counts. The chain joins TRBV9 to TRBJ2-5; TRBD2 agrees at 9 bases. Per the germline V gene, CDR1 is SGDLS and CDR2 is YYNGEE. J lost 9 bases, V lost 3 bases, and 12 bases had no gene match. This CDR3 region has 15 residues. Here the CDR3 DNA reads TGTGCCAGCAGCGGAAAGTTGGGACTAGCCACGGCCCAGTACTTC. Amino acid sequence: CASSGKLGLATAQYF.

This clone was observed many times. The V call is TRBV6-1, the J call TRBJ2-3; D unresolved. Germline V gives CDR1 MNHNS, CDR2 SASEGT. Trimming shortened V by 3 bases and J by 5 bases, and 9 bases separated the two germline ends. This CDR3 has 13 residues. CDR3 sequence reads: CASSEPAKDTQYF. CDR3 in DNA: TGTGCCAGCAGTGAGCCCGCTAAAGATACGCAGTATTTT.

At least ten counts were recorded for this clone. The V call is TRBV6-5, the J call TRBJ1-1, with D unresolved. The length of the CDR3 is 15 residues. The ends were cut back, 6 bases at V and 0 bases at J, with 14 bases in the middle. CDR1 is MNHEY and CDR2 is SVGAGI in the germline V gene. The CDR3 is CASSQRRSLNTEAFF. The CDR3 coding sequence is TGTGCCAGCAGCCAACGCCGCAGTTTGAACACTGAAGCTTTCTTT.

This clone was seen repeatedly, ten times or more. The V gene is TRBV5-6, the J gene TRBJ2-4, with 7 nucleotides matching TRBD2. Per germline, CDR1 SGHDT and CDR2 YYEEEE. The CDR3 runs 17 residues. J lost 8 bases, V lost 0 bases, and 14 bases had no gene match. CDR3 DNA sequence: TGTGCCAGCAGCTTGGAACAGTGGCCCGCACGGGGGGACATTCAGTACTTC. This translates into CASSLEQWPARGDIQYF.